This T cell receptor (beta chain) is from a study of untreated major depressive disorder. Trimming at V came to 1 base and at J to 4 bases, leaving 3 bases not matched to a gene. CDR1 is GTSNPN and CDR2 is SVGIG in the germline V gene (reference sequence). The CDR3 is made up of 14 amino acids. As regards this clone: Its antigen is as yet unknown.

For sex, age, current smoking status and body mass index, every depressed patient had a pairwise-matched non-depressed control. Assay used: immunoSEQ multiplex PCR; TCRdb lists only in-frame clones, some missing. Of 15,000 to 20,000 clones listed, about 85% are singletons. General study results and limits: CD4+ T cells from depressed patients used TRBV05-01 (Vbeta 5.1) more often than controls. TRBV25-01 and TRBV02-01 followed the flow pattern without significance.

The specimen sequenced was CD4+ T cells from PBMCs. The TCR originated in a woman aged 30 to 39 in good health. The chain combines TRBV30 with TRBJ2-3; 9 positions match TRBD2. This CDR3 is CAWSGSGSADTQYF. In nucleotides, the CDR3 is TGTGCCTGGAGTGGTAGCGGGAGTGCAGATACGCAGTATTTT.